The rows below give T cell receptor beta chains drawn from one sample of a study of T-cell reconstitution after alpha-beta-depleted transplantation in children. One entry per CDR3 protein, called by TCRdb with MiXCR from the PCR reads. In the table there are 400,000 to 550,000 distinct CDR3 sequences, roughly a tenth of which are singletons. Specimen: PBMCs, collected before TCRalphabeta/CD19-depleted stem cell transplant. The receptors stem from a child aged 2-15 years with inherited bone marrow failure, due to receive a stem cell transplant. Both conserved end residues are trimmed from each CDR3.

TRBJ2-1,TRBV7-9,ASSPSNEQF
TRBJ2-3,TRBV18,ASSGTSGSPDTQY
TRBJ2-3,TRBV6-1,ASRARVFSTDTQY
TRBJ2-1,TRBV5-6,ASSQGLAYSYNEQF
TRBJ2-1,TRBV4-3,ASSQLLGEQF
TRBJ2-1,TRBV18,ASSPGQRINEQF
TRBJ2-2,TRBV6-5,ASSSSPLGAGELF
TRBJ2-1,TRBV5-1,ASTNTVSSYNEQF
TRBJ2-2,TRBV4-3,ASSQKFNTGELF
TRBJ2-1,TRBV6-2/TRBV6-3,ASTLTSGTSKYNEQF
TRBJ1-5,TRBV12-3/TRBV12-4,ASSRTQGGYSNQPQH
TRBJ2-3,TRBV9,ASSGTTSALTDTQY
TRBJ2-1,TRBV19,ASSRTSGRASSYNEQF
TRBJ1-5,TRBV29-1,SVGDRGRQPQH
TRBJ2-7,TRBV7-2,ASSYQGLQGYEQY
TRBJ1-5,TRBV20-1,SASGPVYENQPQH
TRBJ2-1,TRBV7-8,ASRPIAGPSYNEQF
TRBJ2-1,TRBV29-1,SVIAGGYIIKSNNEQF
TRBJ2-3,TRBV13,ASSLFPGRGPDTQY
TRBJ2-4,TRBV29-1,SVEDRQGGIQY
TRBJ1-1,TRBV7-9,ASRWTGGNTEAF
TRBJ2-1,TRBV6-2/TRBV6-3,ASNQAGEQF
TRBJ2-7,TRBV20-1,SAQSAGTRDI
TRBJ1-1,TRBV5-1,ASSLVEGWNTEAF
TRBJ2-3,TRBV6-5,ASSYSDTADTQY
TRBJ2-1,TRBV7-2,ASDVRTRPYNEQF
TRBJ2-3,TRBV18,ASSPTPDTQY
TRBJ2-2,TRBV20-1,SATSGSLASGELF
TRBJ2-2,TRBV30,AWSVPSSGELF